This T cell receptor (beta chain) was identified in a study of blood T cells in healthy people across ages. Turning to the study itself: Template switching retrieved approximately one barcoded beta molecule for each two T cells. The study's findings and limits: Strong correlation existed between TCR beta diversity and naive T cell percentage.

The use of a sample-barcoded 5' primer and a J-beta primer mix characterized a second PCR of about 6 to 11 cycles. TCRdb re-called the 5' RACE reads through MiXCR, storing one row per CDR3 protein. The profile shows 700,000 or so distinct CDR3 sequences, roughly 43% of them singletons. Worth noting for this clonotype: Its antigen is currently unknown.

The source is an elderly man in good health. Sample: blood.

The CDR3 DNA sequence: TGTGCCAGCAAGAGTGGGCGGGGGGGCGACGCAGATACGCAGTATTTT. Residues: CASKSGRGGDADTQYF. The V gene is TRBV11-3, the J gene TRBJ2-3, with 9 bases fitting TRBD2. CDR3 length: 16 amino acids. V lost 7 bases to trimming and J lost 4 bases; unmatched junction nucleotides: 12. In germline, CDR1 is SGHNT, CDR2 YENEEA.